The 30 T cell receptor beta chains presented below share a single source sample, sequenced in a study of blood T cell repertoires in COVID-19. TCRdb's copy holds only in-frame clones and misses some; the assay was immunoSEQ multiplex PCR. The data contain around 64,000 clones, roughly 84% of them singletons. Input material: peripheral blood. These receptors were taken from a man older than 75 in a cohort sampled during active COVID-19.

This rearrangement joins TRBV14 to TRBJ2-7; D might be TRBD1 (5 bases). This CDR3 region has 14 residues. CDR1 is SGHDN and CDR2 is FVKESK in the germline V gene. Trimming removed 4 bases from V and 6 bases from J, with 16 bases in between. The CDR3 protein is CASSPRLREGEQYF. The DNA of the CDR3 is TGTGCCAGCAGCCCTCGTCTCAGGGAAGGCGAGCAGTACTTC.

This clone has only one observation. The V and J genes are TRBV30 and TRBJ1-1; D ambiguous. CDR3 size: 14 residues. CDR1 is GTSNPN, CDR2 SVGIG, per germline (reference sequence). The germline V and J ends were trimmed by 3 bases and 5 bases, with 16 bases remaining between them. In DNA form, the CDR3 reads TGTGCCTGGAGCGCGATGATCGGGGTAACTGAAGCTTTCTTT. It encodes CAWSAMIGVTEAFF.

This clone was seen only once. The V and J genes are TRBV30 and TRBJ2-3, with D possibly matching TRBD2 (6 bases). From germline, CDR1 is GTSNPN and CDR2 SVGIG (reference sequence). The CDR3 spans 16 residues. V lost 1 base to trimming and J lost 4 bases, with 18 bases between them. The chain's CDR3 is CAWSETSLLQSDTQYF. In nucleotides, the CDR3 is TGTGCCTGGAGTGAAACTAGCCTTCTACAATCAGATACGCAGTATTTT. Full variable domain (outside the CDR3, taken from reference TRBV30 and TRBJ2-3): SQTIHQWPATLVQPVGSPLSLECTVEGTSNPNLYWYRQAAGRGLQLLFYSVGIGQISSEVPQNLSASRPQDRQFILSSKKLLLSDSGFYLCAWSETSLLQSDTQYFGPGTRLTVL.

In this sample, this clone turned up once. The chain combines TRBV6-5 with TRBJ2-3; a possible D gene is TRBD1 (6 bases). Germline values: CDR1 MNHEY, CDR2 SVGAGI. The CDR3 is made up of 15 amino acids. V was pared by 7 bases and J by 2 bases, with 16 bases between. CDR3 in DNA: TGTGCCAGCACCCAAGGGGCAGGGGTCACAGATACGCAGTATTTT. This gives the protein CASTQGAGVTDTQYF.

The chain has TRBV6-6 and TRBJ1-1; D perhaps matches TRBD1 (5 bases). V was pared by 2 bases and J by 5 bases, with 9 bases between. The CDR3 length is 13 residues. From germline, CDR1 is MNHNY and CDR2 SVGAGI (reference sequence). The DNA for the CDR3 is TGTGCCAGCAGTTACAAGGGGTGGACTGAAGCTTTCTTT. It specifies CASSYKGWTEAFF.

This chain uses TRBV18 with TRBJ1-1; D is possibly TRBD1 (6 bases). Germline CDR1 and CDR2: KGHSH and LQKENI. The CDR3 sequence is 14 residues long. Trimming removed 8 bases from V and 5 bases from J, with 18 bases in between. The CDR3 region is CASGAGGAKTEAFF. The CDR3 coding sequence is TGTGCCAGCGGCGCGGGGGGCGCCAAGACTGAAGCTTTCTTT.

The chain couples TRBV7-9 to TRBJ1-5; 8 bases fit TRBD1. The J segment lost 3 bases and the V segment lost 5 bases, leaving 6 bases of the junction unmatched. Looked up from germline, CDR1 is SEHNR and CDR2 is FQNEAQ (reference sequence). The CDR3 is made up of 15 amino acids. The CDR3 is CASSLGQGPNQPQHF. The CDR3, as DNA: TGTGCCAGCAGCCTCGGACAGGGACCCAATCAGCCCCAGCATTTT.

V and J are TRBV29-1 and TRBJ1-4, with 7 bases fitting TRBD1. Unmatched junction bases numbered 12, after V lost 6 bases and J lost 5 bases. In germline, CDR1 is SQVTM, CDR2 ANQGSEA. The CDR3 runs to 15 residues. CDR3 loop: CSVRTRQGQNEKLFF. The DNA of the CDR3 is TGCAGCGTCCGAACCCGACAGGGCCAGAATGAAAAACTGTTTTTT.

CDR3 in amino acids: CASSDLRYANTEAFF. The CDR3 DNA is TGTGCCAGCAGTGACCTTCGGTATGCGAACACTGAAGCTTTCTTT. This chain links TRBV6-1 with TRBJ1-1; D is unclear. There are 15 residues in the CDR3. Germline CDR1 MNHNS, CDR2 SASEGT. The ends were cut back, 3 bases at V and 1 base at J, with 12 bases in the middle.

This chain joins TRBV19 and TRBJ2-7; perhaps TRBD1 as D (6 bases). V lost 6 bases and J 4 bases, leaving 13 bases between the germline ends. Germline CDR1 and CDR2: LNHDA and SQIVND (reference sequence). The CDR3 contains 13 residues. CDR3 region: CASSLGAGYEQYF. Here the CDR3 DNA reads TGTGCCAGTAGCCTGGGGGCAGGGTACGAGCAGTACTTC.

The rearrangement links TRBV23-1 to TRBJ1-4; 8 nucleotides match TRBD1. TRBV23-1 is an ORF, and what it does is uncertain. The J segment lost 3 bases and the V segment lost 4 bases, leaving 13 bases of the junction unmatched. This CDR3 is built from 18 residues. The CDR3: CASSRRTGKVSSNEKLFF. CDR3 in DNA: TGCGCCAGCAGTCGTCGGACAGGGAAGGTCTCTTCTAATGAAAAACTGTTTTTT.

V is TRBV5-1 and J is TRBJ2-5; TRBD2 matches at 11 bases. The CDR3 consists of 15 residues. Germline trimming cut 2 bases from V and 2 bases from J; bases unmatched to any gene: 2. From germline, CDR1 is SGHRS and CDR2 YFSETQ. Here the CDR3 reads CASSFLAGGQETQYF. DNA of the CDR3: TGCGCCAGCAGCTTTTTAGCGGGGGGGCAAGAGACCCAGTACTTC.

The rearrangement uses TRBV13 and TRBJ1-1; 11 bases are a match to TRBD1. V gave up 5 bases and J gave up 5 bases; unmatched junction bases: 4. The CDR3 length is 14 residues. CDR1 and CDR2 (germline): PRHDT, FYEKMQ (reference sequence). CDR3 DNA sequence: TGTGCCAGCAGCATCGGACAGGGGGCGACTGAAGCTTTCTTT. Residues: CASSIGQGATEAFF.

This clone came up once. The V call is TRBV5-8, the J call TRBJ2-5, with D possibly being TRBD1 (5 bases). Germline V gives CDR1 SGHTS, CDR2 YDEGEE. V gave up 2 bases and J gave up 3 bases, with 11 bases separating them. This CDR3 is built from 14 residues. The CDR3 coding sequence is TGTGCCAGCAGCTTTTCACAGGACAAAGAGACCCAGTACTTC. This encodes CASSFSQDKETQYF.

The chain combines TRBV19 with TRBJ2-7; the D is unclear. V lost 1 base to trimming and J lost 2 bases, with 18 bases between them. Germline CDR1 reads LNHDA; CDR2 reads SQIVND (reference sequence). The length of the CDR3 is 17 residues. This chain's CDR3 is CASSIAISELLPYEQYF. The DNA for the CDR3 is TGTGCCAGTAGTATAGCCATTTCGGAGCTATTACCCTACGAGCAGTACTTC.

The CDR3: CASSFYREGEQYF. As DNA, the CDR3 is TGTGCCAGCAGCTTTTACAGGGAGGGGGAGCAGTACTTC. The chain is built from TRBV7-2 and TRBJ2-7, with D possibly matching TRBD2 (7 bases). Per germline, CDR1 SGHTA and CDR2 FQGNSA. Trimming left V 3 bases short and J 7 bases short, with 13 bases between. The CDR3 length is 13 residues.

The V gene is TRBV30, the J gene TRBJ2-2; maybe TRBD1 (5 bases). V gave up 1 base and J gave up 4 bases, with 16 bases separating them. Per the germline V gene, CDR1 is GTSNPN and CDR2 is SVGIG (reference sequence). This CDR3 is built from 16 residues. The CDR3 nucleotides are TGTGCCTGGAGTGCCAGATCAGGACACCTCACCGGGGAGCTGTTTTTT. Translation: CAWSARSGHLTGELFF.

Written as DNA, the CDR3 is TGCGCCAGCACCGACCGGGACAGAAACCTAGGGCAGTACTTC. Amino acids: CASTDRDRNLGQYF. The gene calls are TRBV5-1 and TRBJ2-7; 7 bases are a match to TRBD1. The CDR3 has 14 amino acids. Germline V lookup: CDR1 SGHRS, CDR2 YFSETQ. Trimming cost V 6 bases and J 9 bases; bases outside gene matches: 15. The full variable domain, its missing parts supplied by reference TRBV5-1 and TRBJ2-7, is KAGVTQTPRYLIKTRGQQVTLSCSPISGHRSVSWYQQTPGQGLQFLFEYFSETQRNKGNFPGRFSGRQFSNSRSEMNVSTLELGDSALYLCASTDRDRNLGQYFGPGTRLTVT.

The rearrangement uses TRBV29-1 and TRBJ1-2, with D maybe TRBD1 (6 bases). The CDR3 has 14 residues. CDR1 is SQVTM, CDR2 ANQGSEA, per germline. Trimming cost V 0 bases and J 4 bases, with 12 bases left between them. The CDR3 region has the DNA TGCAGCGTTGAAGATCGTGTGGGGGCCTATGGCTACACCTTC. Its protein product is CSVEDRVGAYGYTF.

This chain joins TRBV6-5 and TRBJ1-2; TRBD1 is a possible D gene (5 bases). The ends were cut back, 6 bases at V and 4 bases at J, with 12 bases in the middle. Germline CDR1 is MNHEY and CDR2 is SVGAGI. The CDR3 runs 13 residues. The CDR3 here is CASSPGDTYGYTF. The CDR3 coding sequence is TGTGCCAGCAGCCCGGGGGATACCTATGGCTACACCTTC.

The J gene is TRBJ1-1, the V gene TRBV4-1; D unresolved. Trimming left V 4 bases short and J 1 base short, with 7 bases between. This CDR3 has 13 amino acids. Germline CDR1 and CDR2: MGHRA and YSYEKL. CDR3: CASSRTRNTEAFF. Written as DNA, the CDR3 is TGCGCCAGCAGCCGAACAAGGAACACTGAAGCTTTCTTT.

The chain carries TRBV3-1 (or the pseudogene TRBV3-2) and TRBJ1-1; maybe TRBD1 (6 bases). The CDR3 has 15 amino acids. From germline, CDR1 is LGHDT and CDR2 YNNKEL (reference sequence). The V end was cut by 0 bases, the J end by 6 bases, with 14 bases between. The CDR3 sequence is CASSQEGGRGAEAFF. DNA of the CDR3: TGTGCCAGCAGCCAAGAGGGGGGGCGGGGCGCTGAAGCTTTCTTT.

J is TRBJ1-1 and V is TRBV2; the D is unclear. CDR3 size: 12 residues. From germline, CDR1 is SNHLY and CDR2 FYNNEI. V dropped 7 bases and J dropped 5 bases, with 11 bases sitting between them. The CDR3 DNA sequence: TGTGCCAGCACCGTGGAGGGTACTGAAGCTTTCTTT. Encoded protein: CASTVEGTEAFF.

The chain's CDR3 is CASSVGRVSYEQYF. CDR3 DNA sequence: TGTGCCAGCAGCGTAGGGCGGGTCTCCTACGAGCAGTACTTC. The gene calls are TRBV9 and TRBJ2-7; the D gene is possibly TRBD2 (5 bases). V was cut by 0 bases and J by 0 bases, with 7 bases left in between. The CDR3 is 14 amino acids. Germline assignment: CDR1 SGDLS and CDR2 YYNGEE. Complete variable domain (other parts from reference TRBV9 and TRBJ2-7): DSGVTQTPKHLITATGQRVTLRCSPRSGDLSVYWYQQSLDQGLQFLIQYYNGEERAKGNILERFSAQQFPDLHSELNLSSLELGDSALYFCASSVGRVSYEQYFGPGTRLTVT.

This chain connects TRBV30 to TRBJ1-2, with 10 bases matching TRBD1. This CDR3 region has 15 residues. The germline V gene has CDR1 GTSNPN and CDR2 SVGIG (reference sequence). Trimming at V came to 7 bases and at J to 7 bases, leaving 15 bases not matched to a gene. The CDR3 protein is CAFKKTGGRKGGYTF. The CDR3 nucleotides read TGTGCCTTTAAAAAGACAGGGGGCAGGAAAGGTGGCTACACCTTC. Based on the CDR3 plus reference TRBV30 and TRBJ1-2, the full variable domain is SQTIHQWPATLVQPVGSPLSLECTVEGTSNPNLYWYRQAAGRGLQLLFYSVGIGQISSEVPQNLSASRPQDRQFILSSKKLLLSDSGFYLCAFKKTGGRKGGYTFGSGTRLTVV.

V and J are TRBV7-9 and TRBJ2-3, with TRBD2 matching 8 bases. The V gene end was trimmed by 1 base and the J gene end by 2 bases; junction bases not matched to a gene: 2. Germline V gene sequence: CDR1 SEHNR, CDR2 FQNEAQ (reference sequence). This CDR3 is 15 amino acids long. The CDR3 reads CASSLGLANTDTQYF. The DNA of the CDR3 is TGTGCCAGCAGCTTAGGACTAGCGAACACAGATACGCAGTATTTT.

This clone was observed once. V and J are TRBV11-2 and TRBJ1-5; D may be TRBD1 (5 bases). Germline V gene data show CDR1 as SGHAT and CDR2 as FQNNGV. The CDR3 extends over 15 amino acids. Deletions cut 0 bases from V and 2 bases from J, with 8 bases between. The CDR3 region is CASSLDVGGNQPQHF. As DNA, the CDR3 is TGTGCCAGCAGCTTAGATGTAGGGGGCAATCAGCCCCAGCATTTT.

The CDR3 here is CASSEGGQWETQYF. CDR3 sequence (DNA): TGTGCCAGCAGTGAAGGGGGACAGTGGGAGACCCAGTACTTC. This chain joins TRBV6-1 and TRBJ2-5; the match to TRBD1 covers 7 bases. Per germline, CDR1 MNHNS and CDR2 SASEGT. The CDR3 totals 14 residues. J was trimmed by 5 bases and V by 1 base; bases with no gene match: 4.

The chain recombines TRBV9 with TRBJ1-3; D is possibly TRBD1 (5 bases). Germline lookup yields CDR1 SGDLS and CDR2 YYNGEE. This CDR3 has 16 residues. Trimming stripped 0 bases from V and 4 bases from J, with 14 bases between. The CDR3: CASSVAQGASGNTIYF. In DNA, the CDR3 is TGTGCCAGCAGCGTAGCTCAGGGCGCGTCAGGAAACACCATATATTTT.

This sequence joins TRBV9 and TRBJ2-1; 7 nucleotides line up with TRBD2. Germline CDR1 SGDLS, CDR2 YYNGEE. Unmatched junction bases numbered 8, after V lost 0 bases and J lost 8 bases. The CDR3 has 15 residues. Here the CDR3 reads CASSVDPSGGDEQFF. The CDR3 region has the DNA TGTGCCAGCAGCGTAGACCCTAGCGGAGGGGATGAGCAGTTCTTC. The full variable domain, in which reference TRBV9 and TRBJ2-1 provide the parts outside the CDR3, is DSGVTQTPKHLITATGQRVTLRCSPRSGDLSVYWYQQSLDQGLQFLIQYYNGEERAKGNILERFSAQQFPDLHSELNLSSLELGDSALYFCASSVDPSGGDEQFFGPGTRLTVL.